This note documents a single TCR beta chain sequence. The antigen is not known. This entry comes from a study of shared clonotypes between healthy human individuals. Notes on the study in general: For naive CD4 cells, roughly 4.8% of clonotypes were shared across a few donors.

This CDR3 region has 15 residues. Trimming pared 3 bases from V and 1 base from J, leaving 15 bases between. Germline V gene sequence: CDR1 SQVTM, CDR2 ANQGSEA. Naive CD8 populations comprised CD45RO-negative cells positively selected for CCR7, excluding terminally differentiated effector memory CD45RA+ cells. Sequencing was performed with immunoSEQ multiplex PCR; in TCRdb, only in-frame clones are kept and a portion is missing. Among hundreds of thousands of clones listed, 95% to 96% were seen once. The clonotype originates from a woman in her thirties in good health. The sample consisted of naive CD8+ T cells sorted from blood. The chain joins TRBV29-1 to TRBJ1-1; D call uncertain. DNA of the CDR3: TGCAGCGTTGAGGGCCTTCTCGGACGGAACACTGAAGCTTTCTTT. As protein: CSVEGLLGRNTEAFF.